The TCR beta chain under discussion was sequenced for a study of blood T cell repertoires in COVID-19. About the research overall: There were acute and convalescent COVID-19 samples, and they came from the United States, Italy and Spain. Sources were T cells, B-cell-depleted T cells, or PBMCs; the material itself was cDNA or gDNA.

Source study methods: Reference gene primer amplification gave nucleated cell count estimates. Repertoires were generated with immunoSEQ multiplex PCR, while TCRdb's copy carries only in-frame clones and drops some. V and J calls and clone size are copied from that table; D and trimming were computed from the DNA. Seen here are roughly 230,000 clones, approximately 80% observed once, and the top ten hold around 30%. Germline V gene lookup returns CDR1 SGHVS and CDR2 FNYEAQ. The CDR3 consists of 16 residues. Trimming took off 5 bases at V and 0 bases at J, with 13 bases between the two ends. The chain is built from TRBV7-6 and TRBJ2-2; tentative D call: TRBD1 (6 bases). Sequencing input: peripheral blood. The TCR comes from a middle-aged man with acute or convalescent COVID-19. This chain's CDR3 is CASSIQTGPNTGELFF. The CDR3 nucleotides are TGTGCCAGCAGCATCCAGACAGGACCGAACACCGGGGAGCTGTTTTTT.